This TCR beta chain was documented in a study of Ad26.COV2.S vaccination and SARS-CoV-2 variants. In the study overall: The donor participated in the COV1001 trial, in its Ad26.COV2.S arm. The authors gave Ad26.COV2.S intramuscularly, either once or twice 56 days apart. The study's findings and limits: Possible underestimation of total T cell responses by the TCR breadth and depth analyses was noted. Following vaccination, spike-specific CD8+ and CD4+ T cell responses reportedly exhibited substantial breadth.

This sample's treatment: roughly 19 received Ad26.COV2.S at low or high dose, single or two shots; 5 received placebo; per-sample allocation not given. Each sample was drawn 63 days after the first injection (of vaccine or placebo). The CDR3 contains 16 residues. Trimming at V came to 4 bases and at J to 4 bases, leaving 11 bases not matched to a gene. Per the germline V gene, CDR1 is MDHEN and CDR2 is SYDVKM. This clone appeared a few times. Its cognate antigen is unknown. Assay used: immunoSEQ multiplex PCR; TCRdb lists only in-frame clones, some missing. Of about 350,000 clones in the sample, roughly 89% were seen once.

The rearrangement links TRBV28 to TRBJ2-5; 8 nucleotides line up with TRBD1. This sequence originates from a person between 18 and 65 years old who received the Ad26.COV2.S COVID-19 vaccine or a placebo. The specimen was peripheral blood, collected in a trial of Ad26.COV2.S vaccine versus placebo. This chain's CDR3 is CASSYSWTGRRETQYF. CDR3 sequence (DNA): TGTGCCAGCAGTTACTCCTGGACAGGGCGGCGAGAGACCCAGTACTTC.